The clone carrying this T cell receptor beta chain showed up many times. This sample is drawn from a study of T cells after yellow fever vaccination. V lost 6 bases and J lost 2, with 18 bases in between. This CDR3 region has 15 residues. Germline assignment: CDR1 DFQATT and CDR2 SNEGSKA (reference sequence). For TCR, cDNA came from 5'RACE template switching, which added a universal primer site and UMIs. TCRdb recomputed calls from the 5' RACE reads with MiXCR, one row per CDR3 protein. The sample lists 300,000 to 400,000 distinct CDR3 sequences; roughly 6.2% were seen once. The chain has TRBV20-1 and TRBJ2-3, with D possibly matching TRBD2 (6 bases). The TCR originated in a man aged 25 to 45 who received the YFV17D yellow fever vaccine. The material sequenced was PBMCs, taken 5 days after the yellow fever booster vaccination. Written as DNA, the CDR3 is TGCAGTGCCATCCTAGGGGCTAGCGTCACAGATACGCAGTATTTT. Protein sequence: CSAILGASVTDTQYF.